Following are 22 T cell receptor beta chains from one sample sequenced in a study of cytomegalovirus exposure and HLA in healthy donors. Vbeta (60) and Jbeta (13) primers were used in the PCR. Sequencing was performed with immunoSEQ multiplex PCR; in TCRdb, only in-frame clones are kept and a portion is missing. There are roughly 130,000 clones in the sample; roughly 78% occur only once, and 5.3% lies in the top ten. The sequencing sample was made of PBMCs. These receptors were obtained from a man aged 25 to 45 in good health and CMV-seronegative.

The V gene is TRBV4-1, the J gene TRBJ2-5; 9 positions match TRBD1. The CDR3 is 14 residues long. Losses at the gene ends were 4 bases for V and 5 bases for J; bases not matched to a gene: 5. CDR1 and CDR2 (germline): MGHRA, YSYEKL. The CDR3 DNA reads TGCGCCAGCAGCCCCCTAGGACAGGGGGAGACCCAGTACTTC. Its protein product is CASSPLGQGETQYF.

The table lists this clone with a few counts. CDR3 in amino acids: CASSEALRFLGRGPIYEQYF. CDR3 nucleotides: TGTGCCAGCAGTGAAGCGTTAAGGTTTTTGGGGAGGGGCCCTATCTACGAGCAGTACTTC. V gene TRBV2 combines with J gene TRBJ2-7, with 7 nucleotides matching TRBD2. The germline V gene encodes CDR1 SNHLY and CDR2 FYNNEI. The CDR3 loop spans 20 amino acids. V lost 0 bases, J lost 3 bases, and 20 bases stayed unmatched.

This chain joins TRBV5-6 and TRBJ1-2, with a tentative D call TRBD1 (5 bases). Germline V gene data show CDR1 as SGHDT and CDR2 as YYEEEE. This CDR3 region has 16 residues. V lost 0 bases and J lost 4, with 16 bases in between. In DNA, the CDR3 is TGTGCCAGCAGCTTGGCCCGTCGGCAGGGTGCCTATGGCTACACCTTC. It is translated as CASSLARRQGAYGYTF.

This chain links TRBV4-3 with TRBJ2-1; D is possibly TRBD2 (6 bases). This CDR3 contains 17 residues. Deletions cut 1 base from V and 5 bases from J, with 18 bases between. Germline CDR1 and CDR2: LGHNA and YSLEER. The chain's CDR3 is CASSQGRGRDIDNEQFF. The CDR3 coding sequence is TGCGCCAGCAGCCAAGGGCGGGGCAGGGATATCGACAATGAGCAGTTCTTC.

The gene calls are TRBV6-6 and TRBJ2-3; 7 positions match TRBD2. V gave up 4 bases and J gave up 2 bases; unmatched junction bases: 3. CDR3 length equals 14 residues. Germline CDR1 MNHNY, CDR2 SVGAGI (reference sequence). CDR3 DNA: TGTGCCAGCAGTTCAGCGGGACCCACAGATACGCAGTATTTT. Amino acids: CASSSAGPTDTQYF.

V gene TRBV5-1 combines with J gene TRBJ1-2, with 8 bases identical to TRBD1. The J segment lost 5 bases and the V segment lost 4 bases, leaving 7 bases of the junction unmatched. The CDR3 spans 14 residues. Germline CDR1 is SGHRS and CDR2 is YFSETQ. The CDR3 DNA sequence: TGCGCCAGCAGCCCAGAGACAGGGGCTTATGGCTACACCTTC. Translation: CASSPETGAYGYTF.

This clone was seen a handful of times. The chain employs TRBV11-3 and TRBJ2-2; D is uncertain. The CDR3 loop spans 13 amino acids. Per germline, CDR1 SGHNT and CDR2 YENEEA. Trimming removed 0 bases at V and 6 bases at J, with 5 bases between. The CDR3, as DNA: TGTGCCAGCAGCTTAGATCAGGCCGGGGAGCTGTTTTTT. It codes for CASSLDQAGELFF.

The chain recombines TRBV11-1 with TRBJ2-6; TRBD1 aligns across 8 bases. V trimming: 3 bases; J trimming: 4 bases; junction bases outside the gene matches: 11. The CDR3 length is 18 residues. CDR1 SGHAT and CDR2 FQDESV come from the germline V gene (reference sequence). CDR3 sequence (DNA): TGTGCCAGCAGCTTTTGGGCAGGGGGCCTGATCGGGGCCAACGTCCTGACTTTC. Translated: CASSFWAGGLIGANVLTF.

This clone was detected only once. V and J are TRBV28 and TRBJ2-5; possibly TRBD1 for D (5 bases). Germline V gene sequence: CDR1 MDHEN, CDR2 SYDVKM. Trimming took off 6 bases at V and 6 bases at J, with 14 bases between the two ends. There are 13 residues in the CDR3. CDR3: CASSQGSHQTQYF. The DNA of the CDR3 is TGTGCCAGCAGCCAGGGATCCCACCAGACCCAGTACTTC.

The chain links TRBV7-2 to TRBJ2-5; TRBD1 aligns across 9 bases. This CDR3 is built from 14 residues. V shed 5 bases and J 5 bases; nucleotides not matched to a gene: 6. Germline assignment: CDR1 SGHTA and CDR2 FQGNSA. The DNA of the CDR3 is TGTGCCAGCAGCGCCGGACAGGGGATGGAGACCCAGTACTTC. Translation gives CASSAGQGMETQYF. The variable domain in full, with the rest retrieved from reference TRBV7-2 and TRBJ2-5, is GAGVSQSPSNKVTEKGKDVELRCDPISGHTALYWYRQSLGQGLEFLIYFQGNSAPDKSGLPSDRFSAERTGGSVSTLTIQRTQQEDSAVYLCASSAGQGMETQYFGPGTRLLVL.

J is TRBJ2-1 and V is TRBV9, with 13 bases that match TRBD2. V was clipped by 4 bases and J by 0 bases; unmatched bases: 4. The germline V gene has CDR1 SGDLS and CDR2 YYNGEE. This CDR3 is 17 amino acids long. CDR3 region: CASSPRTSGSSYNEQFF. For the CDR3, the DNA is TGTGCCAGCAGCCCTCGGACTAGCGGGAGCTCCTACAATGAGCAGTTCTTC.

The V gene is TRBV9, the J gene TRBJ2-1; D might be TRBD1 (6 bases). CDR1 and CDR2 (germline): SGDLS, YYNGEE. This CDR3 comprises 12 residues. Deletions cut 4 bases from V and 15 bases from J, with 17 bases between. The CDR3 DNA is TGTGCCAGCAGCCCCCCAGGGGTAAGGCGGTTCTTC. Translation: CASSPPGVRRFF.

This sequence joins TRBV4-2 and TRBJ1-6; the match to TRBD1 covers 9 bases. The CDR3 runs 16 residues. Germline V CDR1 and CDR2: LGHNA, YNFKEQ. With V trimmed by 2 bases and J by 9 bases, 8 bases remained unmatched. The CDR3 is CASSQPRTGEFSPLHF. In nucleotides, the CDR3 is TGTGCCAGCAGCCAACCGCGGACAGGGGAGTTTTCACCCCTCCACTTT.

V and J are TRBV7-6 and TRBJ2-5; TRBD2 matches 9 bases. The CDR3 loop spans 17 amino acids. Looked up from germline, CDR1 is SGHVS and CDR2 is FNYEAQ. V shed 1 base and J 2 bases; nucleotides not matched to a gene: 8. CDR3: CASSLGGASGGQETQYF. CDR3 nucleotide sequence: TGTGCCAGCAGCTTAGGGGGAGCGAGCGGGGGGCAAGAGACCCAGTACTTC.

The chain links TRBV15 to TRBJ2-1; maybe TRBD2 (6 bases). This CDR3 is 13 amino acids long. Deletions cut 6 bases from V and 3 bases from J, with 9 bases between. Germline V gene data show CDR1 as LNHNV and CDR2 as YYDKDF (reference sequence). The DNA for the CDR3 is TGTGCCACCAGGGAGGGTTACTACAATGAGCAGTTCTTC. It translates to CATREGYYNEQFF.

This clone was picked up one time. The rearrangement uses TRBV27 and TRBJ2-5; D is ambiguous. Germline CDR1 reads MNHEY; CDR2 reads SMNVEV (reference sequence). V lost 5 bases and J lost 5, with 12 bases in between. This CDR3 has 13 amino acids. The CDR3 coding sequence is TGTGCCAGCAGTCGGTCCTGGCGGGAGACCCAGTACTTC. Translation gives CASSRSWRETQYF.

The chain carries TRBV28 and TRBJ2-5; possibly TRBD2 for D (5 bases). The CDR3 covers 13 residues. V was shortened by 3 bases and J by 1 base, with 6 bases between the two germline ends. CDR1 is MDHEN, CDR2 SYDVKM, per germline. CDR3 nucleotide sequence: TGTGCCAGCAGTTTCGGGATCCAAGAGACCCAGTACTTC. The encoded protein is CASSFGIQETQYF.

The rearrangement links TRBV30 to TRBJ1-3; D unresolved. V was cut by 0 bases and J by 0 bases, with 15 bases left in between. The CDR3 is made up of 17 amino acids. Looked up from germline, CDR1 is GTSNPN and CDR2 is SVGIG (reference sequence). The CDR3: CAWSVRLGRVSGNTIYF. CDR3 DNA sequence: TGTGCCTGGAGTGTACGACTAGGGCGGGTCTCTGGAAACACCATATATTTT. Full variable domain (rest looked up from reference TRBV30 and TRBJ1-3): SQTIHQWPATLVQPVGSPLSLECTVEGTSNPNLYWYRQAAGRGLQLLFYSVGIGQISSEVPQNLSASRPQDRQFILSSKKLLLSDSGFYLCAWSVRLGRVSGNTIYFGEGSWLTVV.

Only one count was recorded for this clone. The chain joins TRBV27 to TRBJ2-2; 8 bases map to TRBD1. The CDR3 totals 16 residues. Germline trimming cut 7 bases from V and 7 bases from J; bases unmatched to any gene: 14. Germline V gives CDR1 MNHEY, CDR2 SMNVEV (reference sequence). CDR3 bases: TGTGCCAGCACTTCCCCCGGCAGGGGGCTTGGCGGGGAGCTGTTTTTT. It yields the protein CASTSPGRGLGGELFF.

This chain joins TRBV7-2 and TRBJ2-1; 8 bases fit TRBD2. The CDR3 is 17 amino acids. The V and J ends lost 5 bases and 8 bases, in that order; junction bases with no gene match: 17. Germline-derived CDR1 and CDR2 are SGHTA and FQGNSA. The CDR3 reads CASSPLGAGGPRDEQFF. CDR3 DNA: TGTGCCAGCAGCCCCCTGGGGGCGGGGGGCCCTCGGGATGAGCAGTTCTTC.

CDR3 residues: CASRAGGPHEQYF. The CDR3 nucleotides read TGTGCCAGCAGAGCGGGAGGGCCTCACGAGCAGTACTTC. The chain couples TRBV28 to TRBJ2-7; TRBD2 agrees at 10 bases. Germline lookup yields CDR1 MDHEN and CDR2 SYDVKM. The V and J ends lost 6 bases and 5 bases, in that order; junction bases with no gene match: 4. The CDR3 spans 13 residues.

The chain employs TRBV2 and TRBJ2-2, with unresolved D. Germline CDR1 SNHLY, CDR2 FYNNEI. CDR3 length: 11 residues. Deletions cut 8 bases from V and 3 bases from J, with 4 bases between. The CDR3 coding sequence is TGTGCCAGCCGGTACACCGGGGAGCTGTTTTTT. Translated: CASRYTGELFF.